These 11 T cell receptor beta chains came from one sample sequenced in a study of cytomegalovirus exposure and HLA in healthy donors. PCR used 60 Vbeta primers and 13 Jbeta primers. The method was immunoSEQ multiplex PCR; TCRdb's version includes in-frame clones alone and lacks a portion of them. The sample yields approximately 150,000 clones, around 75% seen once. The sample was PBMCs. All receptors derive from a middle-aged man in good health and CMV-seronegative.

The chain couples TRBV2 to TRBJ1-4; maybe TRBD1 (5 bases). This CDR3 has 15 residues. V was trimmed by 6 bases and J by 8 bases, leaving 19 bases between them. The germline V gene encodes CDR1 SNHLY and CDR2 FYNNEI. The chain's CDR3 is CASRPGGGVGEKLFF. CDR3 in DNA: TGTGCCAGCAGGCCGGGGGGAGGGGTGGGAGAAAAACTGTTTTTT.

For the CDR3, the DNA is TGTGCCAGCAGCTTAGTCGCAGGGAGGCAGCCCCAGCATTTT. Translating it yields CASSLVAGRQPQHF. This sequence joins TRBV7-8 and TRBJ1-5; weak D call: TRBD1 (5 bases). The CDR3 runs to 14 residues. V dropped 1 base and J dropped 7 bases, with 11 bases sitting between them. Per germline, CDR1 SGHVS and CDR2 FQNEAQ.

V gene TRBV5-4 combines with J gene TRBJ2-5; D is uncertain. The CDR3 is made up of 14 amino acids. Trimming stripped 0 bases from V and 4 bases from J, with 10 bases between. Per germline, CDR1 SGHNT and CDR2 YYREEE (reference sequence). This chain's CDR3 is CASSLETRRETQYF. DNA of the CDR3: TGTGCCAGCAGCTTGGAGACACGGCGAGAGACCCAGTACTTC.

The CDR3 DNA reads as TGTGCCAGCAGTTTGAGGGGGGGACAGGGGGTTCGCGAGCAGTACTTC. Its protein product is CASSLRGGQGVREQYF. This chain uses TRBV27 with TRBJ2-7; 11 nucleotides match TRBD1. Germline V gene sequence: CDR1 MNHEY, CDR2 SMNVEV (reference sequence). CDR3 length: 16 amino acids. The V and J ends lost 3 bases and 6 bases, in that order; junction bases with no gene match: 10.

This chain uses TRBV2 with TRBJ1-5; TRBD1 matches 8 bases. From germline, CDR1 is SNHLY and CDR2 FYNNEI. V was clipped by 2 bases and J by 4 bases; unmatched bases: 1. CDR3 size: 14 residues. The CDR3 DNA reads as TGTGCCAGCAGTGAAAGGACAGGGAATCAGCCCCAGCATTTT. Residues: CASSERTGNQPQHF.

CDR3 sequence reads: CASSFTGTGGVQFF. CDR3 nucleotides: TGTGCCAGCAGCTTTACCGGGACAGGGGGCGTGCAGTTCTTC. V gene TRBV7-3 combines with J gene TRBJ2-1, with TRBD1 matching over 12 bases. V was pared by 3 bases and J by 12 bases, with 6 bases of the junction left unmatched. CDR3 length: 14 amino acids. CDR1 is SGHTA, CDR2 FQGTGA, per germline.

This clone was counted a few times. The V gene is TRBV5-1, the J gene TRBJ2-1, with 7 bases lining up with TRBD1. V was clipped by 4 bases and J by 6 bases; unmatched bases: 4. This CDR3 contains 13 residues. CDR1 is SGHRS and CDR2 is YFSETQ in the germline V gene. The CDR3 reads CASSKTGFNEQFF. CDR3 sequence (DNA): TGCGCCAGCAGCAAGACAGGGTTCAATGAGCAGTTCTTC. The full variable domain, rest sourced from reference TRBV5-1 and TRBJ2-1, is KAGVTQTPRYLIKTRGQQVTLSCSPISGHRSVSWYQQTPGQGLQFLFEYFSETQRNKGNFPGRFSGRQFSNSRSEMNVSTLELGDSALYLCASSKTGFNEQFFGPGTRLTVL.

The chain couples TRBV6-5 to TRBJ2-4, with D unresolved. In germline, CDR1 is MNHEY, CDR2 SVGAGI. The CDR3 covers 15 residues. V was cut by 5 bases and J by 1 base, with 12 bases left in between. CDR3 sequence: CASSPPGMAKNIQYF. For the CDR3, the DNA is TGTGCCAGCAGTCCCCCCGGTATGGCCAAAAACATTCAGTACTTC.

V gene TRBV7-2 combines with J gene TRBJ1-4; 10 bases are a match to TRBD1. Per the germline V gene, CDR1 is SGHTA and CDR2 is FQGNSA. The CDR3 totals 17 residues. Unmatched junction bases numbered 4, after V lost 3 bases and J lost 0 bases. The CDR3 DNA reads TGTGCCAGCAGCTTTCTGGGACAGGGGACAACTAATGAAAAACTGTTTTTT. Its translation is CASSFLGQGTTNEKLFF.

This clone was counted a few times. This chain links TRBV7-2 with TRBJ2-5; 7 bases agree with TRBD2. The J call is in doubt because the DNA end fits TRBJ2-7 better. The CDR3 extends over 13 amino acids. The germline V gene has CDR1 SGHTA and CDR2 FQGNSA. The CDR3 DNA sequence: TGTGCCAGCAGTCGGAACGGCGGGGGCGAGCAGTACTTC. This encodes CASSRNGGGEQYF.

This clone came up a few times. This sequence joins TRBV6-1 and TRBJ1-1, with D perhaps matching TRBD1 (5 bases). The CDR3 length is 14 residues. Per germline, CDR1 MNHNS and CDR2 SASEGT. Deletions cut 3 bases from V and 1 base from J, with 9 bases between. In DNA, the CDR3 is TGTGCCAGCAGTGATCGGCAGGGGAACACTGAAGCTTTCTTT. The encoded protein is CASSDRQGNTEAFF.